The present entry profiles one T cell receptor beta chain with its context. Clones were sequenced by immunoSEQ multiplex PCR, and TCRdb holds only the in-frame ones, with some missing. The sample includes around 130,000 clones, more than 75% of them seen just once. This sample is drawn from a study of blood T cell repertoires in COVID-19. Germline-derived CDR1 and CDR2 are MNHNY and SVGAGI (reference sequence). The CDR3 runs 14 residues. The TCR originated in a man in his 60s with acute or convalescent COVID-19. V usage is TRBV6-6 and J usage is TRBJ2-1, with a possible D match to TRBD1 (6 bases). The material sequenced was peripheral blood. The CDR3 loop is CAGGSELSPDEQFF. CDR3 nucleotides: TGTGCAGGGGGTAGTGAACTATCTCCCGATGAGCAGTTCTTC.